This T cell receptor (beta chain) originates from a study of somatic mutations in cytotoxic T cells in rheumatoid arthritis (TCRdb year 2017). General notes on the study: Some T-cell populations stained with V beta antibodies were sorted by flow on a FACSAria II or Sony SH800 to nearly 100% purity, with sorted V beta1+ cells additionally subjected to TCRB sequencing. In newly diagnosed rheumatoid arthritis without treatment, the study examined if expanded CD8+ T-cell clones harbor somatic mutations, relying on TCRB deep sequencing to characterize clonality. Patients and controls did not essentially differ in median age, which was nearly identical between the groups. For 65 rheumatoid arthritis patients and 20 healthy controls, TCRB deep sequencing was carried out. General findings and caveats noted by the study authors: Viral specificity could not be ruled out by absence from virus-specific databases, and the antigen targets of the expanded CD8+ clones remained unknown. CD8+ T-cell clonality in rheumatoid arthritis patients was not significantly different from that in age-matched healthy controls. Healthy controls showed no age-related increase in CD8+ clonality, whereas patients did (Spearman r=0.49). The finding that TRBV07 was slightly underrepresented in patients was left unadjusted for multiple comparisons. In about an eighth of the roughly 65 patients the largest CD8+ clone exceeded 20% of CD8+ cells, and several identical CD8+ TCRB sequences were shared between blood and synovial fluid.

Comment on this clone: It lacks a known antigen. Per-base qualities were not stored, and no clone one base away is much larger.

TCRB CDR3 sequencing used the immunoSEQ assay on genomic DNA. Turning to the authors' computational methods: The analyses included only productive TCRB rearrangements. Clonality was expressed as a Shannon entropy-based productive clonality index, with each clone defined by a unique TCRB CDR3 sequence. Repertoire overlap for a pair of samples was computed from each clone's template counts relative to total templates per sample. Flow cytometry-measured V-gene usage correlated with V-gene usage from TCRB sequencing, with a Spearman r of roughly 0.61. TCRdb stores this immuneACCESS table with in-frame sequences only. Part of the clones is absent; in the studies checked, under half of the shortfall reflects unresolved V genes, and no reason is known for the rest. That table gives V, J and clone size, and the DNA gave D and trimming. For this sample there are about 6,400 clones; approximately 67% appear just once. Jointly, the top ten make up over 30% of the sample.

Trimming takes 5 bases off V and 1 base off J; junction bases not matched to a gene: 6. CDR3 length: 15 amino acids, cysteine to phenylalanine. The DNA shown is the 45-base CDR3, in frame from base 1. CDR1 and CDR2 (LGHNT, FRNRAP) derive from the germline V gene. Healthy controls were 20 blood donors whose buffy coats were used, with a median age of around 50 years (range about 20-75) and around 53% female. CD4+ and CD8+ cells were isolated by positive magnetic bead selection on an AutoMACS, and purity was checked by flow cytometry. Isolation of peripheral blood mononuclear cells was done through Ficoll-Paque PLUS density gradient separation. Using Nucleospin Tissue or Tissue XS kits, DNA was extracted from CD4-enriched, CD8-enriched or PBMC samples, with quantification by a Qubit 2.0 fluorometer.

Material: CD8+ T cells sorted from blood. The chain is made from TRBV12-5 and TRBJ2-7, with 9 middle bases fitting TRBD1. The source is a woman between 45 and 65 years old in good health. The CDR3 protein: CASGITGGPSYEQYF. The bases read TGTGCTAGTGGTATAACAGGGGGCCCATCCTACGAGCAGTACTTC.